The 21 T cell receptor beta chains below come from one sample, sequenced in a study of T cells after yellow fever vaccination. TCRdb analysed the 5' RACE reads with MiXCR anew, one entry per CDR3 protein. Altogether 100,000 to 150,000 distinct CDR3 sequences are present, roughly 15% being singletons, with the ten largest covering about 40%. The source was CD8+ T cells sorted from PBMCs, collected 5 days after the yellow fever booster vaccination. These receptors all come from a man aged 18 to 35 who received the YFV17D yellow fever vaccine.

This clonotype was detected many times. The chain joins TRBV4-1 to TRBJ2-1; D uncertain. Trimming took 0 bases from V and 5 from J, leaving 8 bases between them. The CDR3 consists of 14 residues. Germline CDR1 is MGHRA and CDR2 is YSYEKL. The CDR3 protein is CASSQETADNEQFF. CDR3 coding DNA: TGCGCCAGCAGCCAAGAGACCGCAGACAATGAGCAGTTCTTC.

CDR3 in amino acids: CASSLTEGPYEQYF. For the CDR3, the DNA is TGCGCCAGCAGCTTGACTGAAGGACCCTACGAGCAGTACTTC. This chain uses TRBV5-1 with TRBJ2-7; D uncertain. The V end was cut by 1 base, the J end by 2 bases, with 10 bases between. This CDR3 is built from 14 residues. The germline gives CDR1 SGHRS, CDR2 YFSETQ.

This clonotype was observed a handful of times. This chain links TRBV29-1 with TRBJ1-2, with 8 bases that match TRBD1. From germline, CDR1 is SQVTM and CDR2 ANQGSEA. J lost 4 bases, V lost 7 bases, and 5 bases had no gene match. CDR3 length equals 12 residues. The CDR3 sequence: CSARQGPYGYTF. In nucleotides, the CDR3 is TGCAGCGCCCGACAGGGGCCCTATGGCTACACCTTC.

This clonotype was seen a few times. The rearrangement uses TRBV7-6 and TRBJ1-2; 7 bases are a match to TRBD1. From germline, CDR1 is SGHVS and CDR2 FNYEAQ. This CDR3 region has 14 residues. V shed 3 bases and J 5 bases; nucleotides not matched to a gene: 6. CDR3 nucleotides: TGTGCCAGCAGCTTCGGAGGGGGCAATTATGGCTACACCTTC. Residues: CASSFGGGNYGYTF.

In its sample, this clonotype was seen a few times. The chain carries TRBV19 and TRBJ2-7; 8 nucleotides line up with TRBD1. The V segment lost 5 bases and the J segment 0 bases; nucleotides outside the gene matches: 6. The CDR3 totals 15 residues. Germline lookup yields CDR1 LNHDA and CDR2 SQIVND (reference sequence). The CDR3 loop is CASSSRDRSSYEQYF. The CDR3 region has the DNA TGTGCCAGTAGTTCCCGGGACAGGAGCTCCTACGAGCAGTACTTC. Complete variable domain (other parts from reference TRBV19 and TRBJ2-7): DGGITQSPKYLFRKEGQNVTLSCEQNLNHDAMYWYRQDPGQGLRLIYYSQIVNDFQKGDIAEGYSVSREKKESFPLTVTSAQKNPTAFYLCASSSRDRSSYEQYFGPGTRLTVT.

This clonotype occurred a few times. V is TRBV29-1 and J is TRBJ1-1; D perhaps matches TRBD1 (5 bases). V was clipped by 6 bases and J by 1 base, with 6 bases between them. The CDR3 sequence is 11 residues long. The germline V gene encodes CDR1 SQVTM and CDR2 ANQGSEA. CDR3 loop: CSVGQNTEAFF. CDR3 bases: TGCAGCGTCGGACAGAACACTGAAGCTTTCTTT.

In its sample, this clonotype was seen a few times. The V gene is TRBV4-1, the J gene TRBJ1-4, with D maybe TRBD1 (5 bases). CDR1 is MGHRA and CDR2 is YSYEKL in the germline V gene. Trimming cost V 4 bases and J 7 bases, with 19 bases left between them. CDR3 length: 16 residues. CDR3 protein: CASSPVSTVRGEKLFF. The CDR3 bases are TGCGCCAGCAGCCCAGTCTCAACAGTTAGGGGTGAAAAACTGTTTTTT.

This clonotype appeared a few times. The chain combines TRBV5-5 with TRBJ2-1, with D tentatively TRBD1 (5 bases). V was trimmed by 2 bases and J by 8 bases, leaving 20 bases between them. From germline, CDR1 is SGHKS and CDR2 YYEKEE (reference sequence). The CDR3 totals 16 residues. The CDR3 loop is CASSFSGSPTAHEQFF. In nucleotides, the CDR3 is TGTGCCAGCAGCTTCTCAGGGTCCCCAACGGCCCATGAGCAGTTCTTC.

The rearrangement joins TRBV7-6 to TRBJ2-2, with 11 bases matching TRBD1. The length of the CDR3 is 16 residues. V was clipped by 0 bases and J by 4 bases; unmatched bases: 1. Germline CDR1 SGHVS, CDR2 FNYEAQ. The CDR3 sequence is CASSLAGTGGTGELFF. In nucleotides, the CDR3 is TGTGCCAGCAGCTTAGCAGGGACAGGGGGCACCGGGGAGCTGTTTTTT.

The CDR3 DNA is TGTGCCAGCAGCTTACGCGGGGGGGTAAACACTGAAGCTTTCTTT. Amino acid sequence: CASSLRGGVNTEAFF. V is TRBV7-3 and J is TRBJ1-1, with TRBD1 as a possible D gene (5 bases). Trimming left V 2 bases short and J 2 bases short, with 12 bases between. The CDR3 has 15 residues. Germline V gene lookup returns CDR1 SGHTA and CDR2 FQGTGA.

This clonotype was seen only a few times. The J gene is TRBJ2-3, the V gene TRBV4-1, with 13 bases that match TRBD2. The CDR3 is 17 amino acids. V lost 5 bases, J lost 2 bases, and 7 bases stayed unmatched. Germline V gene lookup returns CDR1 MGHRA and CDR2 YSYEKL. CDR3 in DNA: TGCGCCAGCAGCGGGACTAGCGGGGCTCGAATCACAGATACGCAGTATTTT. Translation gives CASSGTSGARITDTQYF.

This clonotype has only a few counts. The gene calls are TRBV14 and TRBJ1-1, with unresolved D. This CDR3 comprises 12 residues. The V end lost 4 bases, the J end lost 4 bases, and 7 bases lay between the germline ends. Germline V gene data show CDR1 as SGHDN and CDR2 as FVKESK. The CDR3 loop is CASSRGSTEAFF. In DNA form, the CDR3 reads TGTGCCAGCAGCCGGGGATCCACTGAAGCTTTCTTT.

This chain joins TRBV6-2 or TRBV6-3 and TRBJ2-7; 7 nucleotides align to TRBD2. The CDR3 contains 13 residues. Germline V gene data show CDR1 as MNHEY and CDR2 as SVGEGT. After removal of 5 bases from V and 3 bases from J, the junction contained 4 bases not matched to a gene. CDR3: CASSGLVGYEQYF. CDR3 nucleotide sequence: TGTGCCAGCAGTGGACTAGTAGGCTACGAGCAGTACTTC.

The chain carries TRBV15 and TRBJ2-3, with 10 bases that match TRBD2. CDR3 length: 15 amino acids. Per the germline V gene, CDR1 is LNHNV and CDR2 is YYDKDF (reference sequence). The V segment lost 5 bases and the J segment 1 base; nucleotides outside the gene matches: 3. CDR3 loop: CATSPGTSGTDTQYF. The CDR3, as DNA: TGTGCCACCAGCCCAGGGACTAGCGGCACAGATACGCAGTATTTT.

This chain links TRBV7-9 with TRBJ1-1, with D maybe TRBD1 (5 bases). The CDR3 length is 12 residues. Trimming took 1 base from V and 12 from J, leaving 12 bases between them. From germline, CDR1 is SEHNR and CDR2 FQNEAQ (reference sequence). In nucleotides, the CDR3 is TGTGCCAGCAGCTTAGGGGGGATCGTTACTTTCTTT. Amino acids: CASSLGGIVTFF.

This clonotype was seen a few times. The chain has TRBV29-1 and TRBJ2-3; 14 bases map to TRBD2. V lost 7 bases and J lost 4; bases outside the gene matches: 16. Looked up from germline, CDR1 is SQVTM and CDR2 is ANQGSEA. The CDR3 sequence is 18 residues long. The CDR3 sequence: CSGLGTSGGHHFPDTQYF. CDR3 bases: TGCAGCGGACTCGGGACTAGCGGGGGCCACCACTTCCCAGATACGCAGTATTTT.

This chain uses TRBV2 with TRBJ2-6; unclear D gene. Germline V lookup: CDR1 SNHLY, CDR2 FYNNEI. This CDR3 contains 17 residues. V lost 5 bases to trimming and J lost 0 bases, with 14 bases between them. The CDR3 DNA sequence: TGTGCCAGCAGTCTCCACCTCCCCAACTCTGGGGCCAACGTCCTGACTTTC. This gives the protein CASSLHLPNSGANVLTF. Filled out from reference TRBV2 and TRBJ2-6, the complete variable domain reads EPEVTQTPSHQVTQMGQEVILRCVPISNHLYFYWYRQILGQKVEFLVSFYNNEISEKSEIFDDQFSVERPDGSNFTLKIRSTKLEDSAMYFCASSLHLPNSGANVLTFGAGSRLTVL.

The table lists this clonotype with a few counts. The rearrangement links TRBV4-1 to TRBJ2-1; D might be TRBD1 or TRBD2, each matching 5 bases. This CDR3 is built from 14 residues. Germline CDR1 reads MGHRA; CDR2 reads YSYEKL. V gave up 2 bases and J gave up 6 bases, with 11 bases separating them. DNA for the CDR3: TGCGCCAGCAGCCAACCCGGGACCAGCAATGAGCAGTTCTTC. The encoded protein is CASSQPGTSNEQFF.

This clonotype was seen a few times. J is TRBJ2-3 and V is TRBV7-6, with D unresolved. The CDR3 contains 15 residues. Germline V gene data show CDR1 as SGHVS and CDR2 as FNYEAQ. V was pared by 0 bases and J by 2 bases, with 9 bases between. In nucleotides, the CDR3 is TGTGCCAGCAGCTTAGCGCTGGGGTACACAGATACGCAGTATTTT. Protein product: CASSLALGYTDTQYF.

This clonotype was counted at least ten times. The chain carries TRBV20-1 and TRBJ2-1; 7 bases map to TRBD2. CDR3 length: 15 residues. Trimming took 0 bases from V and 2 from J; bases not matched to a gene: 4. CDR1 and CDR2 (germline): DFQATT, SNEGSKA (reference sequence). In nucleotides, the CDR3 is TGCAGTGCTAGAGATTCGGCGGGAGCCTACAATGAGCAGTTCTTC. As protein: CSARDSAGAYNEQFF.

This clonotype was counted a few times. This rearrangement joins TRBV7-3 to TRBJ2-7; 7 bases agree with TRBD1. This CDR3 spans 13 amino acids. Germline V CDR1 and CDR2: SGHTA, FQGTGA. J lost 7 bases, V lost 3 bases, and 6 bases had no gene match. As DNA, the CDR3 is TGTGCCAGCAGCTTGCGGACAGGTGGGGAGCAGTACTTC. Translation: CASSLRTGGEQYF.